The 7 T cell receptor beta chains reported below all come from one sample, sequenced in a study of blood T cell repertoires in COVID-19. Repertoires were generated with immunoSEQ multiplex PCR, while TCRdb's copy carries only in-frame clones and drops some. This sample yields around 69,000 clones, of which about 82% are seen a single time; 1.8% belongs to the top ten. The specimen was peripheral blood. These receptors were taken from a woman aged 60-70 years with acute or convalescent COVID-19.

Remarks on this clone: One junction end disagrees with the germline gene, perhaps due to a read error. The genes are TRBV6-6 and TRBJ2-7, with D possibly TRBD1 on 6 matching bases. The length of the CDR3 is 16 residues. Germline-derived CDR1 and CDR2 are MNHNY and SVGAGI (reference sequence). As DNA, the CDR3 is TGTGCCAGCAGTTACTCGGCACAGGGTCCCTCCGACGAGCAGTACTTC. Its translation: CASSYSAQGPSDEQYF.

Written as DNA, the CDR3 is TGTGCCAGCAGCGTAGCGGGAGGGAAGTTCGGCACAGATACGCAGTATTTT. Translating gives CASSVAGGKFGTDTQYF. The rearrangement uses TRBV4-2 and TRBJ2-3; the match to TRBD2 covers 11 bases. Germline trimming cut 5 bases from V and 1 base from J; bases unmatched to any gene: 8. Germline V gene sequence: CDR1 LGHNA, CDR2 YNFKEQ. The CDR3 length is 17 residues.

The gene calls are TRBV9 and TRBJ1-2; D not resolved. CDR1 SGDLS and CDR2 YYNGEE come from the germline V gene. Trimming removed 1 base at V and 2 bases at J, with 12 bases between. The CDR3 spans 15 residues. CDR3 region: CASSVSWQANYGYTF. For the CDR3, the DNA is TGTGCCAGCAGCGTATCGTGGCAGGCCAACTATGGCTACACCTTC.

The gene calls are TRBV7-9 and TRBJ2-1, with D maybe TRBD1 (8 bases). V was shortened by 6 bases and J by 4 bases, with 22 bases between the two germline ends. Per the germline V gene, CDR1 is SEHNR and CDR2 is FQNEAQ (reference sequence). This CDR3 has 17 amino acids. The CDR3 sequence: CASSPAVQGEGYNEQFF. CDR3 nucleotides: TGTGCCAGCAGTCCGGCCGTACAGGGGGAGGGGTACAATGAGCAGTTCTTC. The variable domain in full, with the rest retrieved from reference TRBV7-9 and TRBJ2-1, is DTGVSQNPRHKITKRGQNVTFRCDPISEHNRLYWYRQTLGQGPEFLTYFQNEAQLEKSRLLSDRFSAERPKGSFSTLEIQRTEQGDSAMYLCASSPAVQGEGYNEQFFGPGTRLTVL.

The chain employs TRBV7-9 and TRBJ1-4, with a tentative D call TRBD1 (6 bases). Germline values: CDR1 SEHNR, CDR2 FQNEAQ (reference sequence). CDR3 length: 14 amino acids. Trimming stripped 2 bases from V and 7 bases from J, with 11 bases between. The CDR3 loop reads CASSLTGPGEKLFF. CDR3 nucleotide sequence: TGTGCCAGCAGCTTAACAGGGCCTGGTGAAAAACTGTTTTTT.

Only a few counts were recorded for this clone. The chain couples TRBV19 to TRBJ1-1; tentatively, D is TRBD1 (5 bases). V was trimmed by 11 bases and J by 5 bases, leaving 12 bases between them. The length of the CDR3 is 11 residues. Germline V lookup: CDR1 LNHDA, CDR2 SQIVND (reference sequence). The chain's CDR3 is CALEGRTEAFF. Here the CDR3 DNA reads TGTGCCCTCGAGGGGAGGACTGAAGCTTTCTTT.

The rearrangement links TRBV30 to TRBJ1-2, with 8 bases identical to TRBD1. The V gene end was trimmed by 4 bases and the J gene end by 4 bases; junction bases not matched to a gene: 8. This CDR3 contains 14 residues. Germline CDR1 GTSNPN, CDR2 SVGIG (reference sequence). CDR3 coding DNA: TGTGCCTGGACAAGGACAGGGTCGGGCTATGGCTACACCTTC. This codes for CAWTRTGSGYGYTF. Variable domain in full (rest from reference TRBV30 and TRBJ1-2): SQTIHQWPATLVQPVGSPLSLECTVEGTSNPNLYWYRQAAGRGLQLLFYSVGIGQISSEVPQNLSASRPQDRQFILSSKKLLLSDSGFYLCAWTRTGSGYGYTFGSGTRLTVV.